The 5 T cell receptor beta chains in this list originate from one sample, sequenced in a study of post-analysis software for immune sequencing data. Their recognized antigens are unknown. Findings of the study overall: A handful of TRBV segments occurring more often in patients than controls included TRBV5-6, TRBV5-1 and TRBV20-1.

cDNA libraries for TCR beta contained unique molecular identifiers. Each CDR3 protein is one row after TCRdb ran MiXCR on the PCR reads. The table records about 500,000 distinct CDR3 sequences, 45% of them present only once. The specimen sequenced was blood. The source is a girl aged 10 to 17 with multiple sclerosis.

The rearrangement uses TRBV20-1 and TRBJ2-7; TRBD2 matches at 8 bases. CDR3 length: 13 residues. Germline assignment: CDR1 DFQATT and CDR2 SNEGSKA (reference sequence). The CDR3 loop reads CRAGLVAPYEQYF. CDR3 nucleotide sequence: TGCAGAGCGGGACTAGTGGCCCCCTACGAGCAGTACTTC.

This clonotype has only a few counts. This rearrangement joins TRBV9 to TRBJ2-1; TRBD2 aligns across 8 bases. Germline CDR1 is SGDLS and CDR2 is YYNGEE. V gave up 4 bases and J gave up 5 bases; unmatched junction bases: 17. CDR3 length: 18 residues. The chain's CDR3 is CASSPRRLLAGTHNEQFF. CDR3 nucleotide sequence: TGTGCCAGCAGCCCCAGACGGCTGTTAGCGGGAACCCACAATGAGCAGTTCTTC.

This clonotype has a single count. The chain couples TRBV28 to TRBJ2-7, with TRBD2 as a possible D gene (5 bases). The CDR3 has 15 amino acids. V was cut by 6 bases and J by 4 bases, with 19 bases left in between. The germline V gene has CDR1 MDHEN and CDR2 SYDVKM. Here the CDR3 DNA reads TGTGCCAGCAGCCGAACTAGGACCTTCTCTTACGAGCAGTACTTC. It encodes CASSRTRTFSYEQYF.

The chain joins TRBV7-9 to TRBJ1-1; 7 positions agree with TRBD1. This CDR3 contains 14 residues. The J segment lost 4 bases and the V segment lost 2 bases, leaving 4 bases of the junction unmatched. Looked up from germline, CDR1 is SEHNR and CDR2 is FQNEAQ (reference sequence). In DNA form, the CDR3 reads TGTGCCAGCAGCTTACCGACAGGGAGCACTGAAGCTTTCTTT. Translating it yields CASSLPTGSTEAFF.

The V gene is TRBV9, the J gene TRBJ2-1; 7 positions match TRBD1. This CDR3 contains 15 residues. Losses at the gene ends were 2 bases for V and 7 bases for J; bases not matched to a gene: 9. Germline-derived CDR1 and CDR2 are SGDLS and YYNGEE. This chain's CDR3 is CASSVGVGGRNEQFF. The CDR3 coding sequence is TGTGCCAGCAGCGTTGGAGTAGGGGGCCGGAATGAGCAGTTCTTC.